This T cell receptor (beta chain) was sequenced during a study of OX40 agonist ivuxolimab in advanced cancers. Study details: Participants could have had prior anti-PD-1, anti-PD-L1 or anti-CTLA-4 therapy, and less than 45% had some. Study-level points and caveats: Among patients with partial responses at 0.1-3.0 mg/kg, clonal expansion was among the lowest. At doses 0.1 to 3.0 mg/kg, CD4+ and CD8+ clones expanded.

For this clone: Its target is unknown.

Germline V CDR1 and CDR2: GTSNPN, SVGIG (reference sequence). The CDR3 covers 14 residues. V was clipped by 0 bases and J by 6 bases, with 11 bases between them. Libraries were prepared by immunoSEQ multiplex PCR; TCRdb keeps only in-frame clonotypes and omits some of them. This repertoire shows about 55,000 clones, around nine tenths found once; its top ten account for roughly 7%. Sample: CD4+ or CD8+ T cells sorted from blood, taken in a trial of the OX40 agonist ivuxolimab. This clonotype was obtained from an adult with an advanced solid tumor such as melanoma, head and neck, liver or kidney cancer. The V and J genes are TRBV30 and TRBJ2-2; D is possibly TRBD1 (6 bases). The CDR3 region is CAWSVLQGPGELFF. In DNA, the CDR3 is TGTGCCTGGAGTGTACTACAGGGCCCCGGGGAGCTGTTTTTT.